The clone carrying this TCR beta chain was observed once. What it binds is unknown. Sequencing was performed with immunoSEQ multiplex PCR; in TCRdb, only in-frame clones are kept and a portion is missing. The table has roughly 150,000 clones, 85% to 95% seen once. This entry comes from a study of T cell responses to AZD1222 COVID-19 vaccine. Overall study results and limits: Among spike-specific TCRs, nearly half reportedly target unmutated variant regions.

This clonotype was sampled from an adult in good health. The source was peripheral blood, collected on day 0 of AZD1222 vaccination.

CDR3 sequence reads: CASSLNRATYNEQFF. The CDR3 DNA reads TGTGCCAGCAGTTTGAATCGAGCAACCTACAATGAGCAGTTCTTC. The rearrangement uses TRBV6-2 or TRBV6-3 and TRBJ2-1; no definite D call. Germline lookup yields CDR1 MNHEY and CDR2 SVGEGT. This CDR3 is built from 15 residues. V lost 4 bases and J 2 bases, leaving 12 bases between the germline ends.